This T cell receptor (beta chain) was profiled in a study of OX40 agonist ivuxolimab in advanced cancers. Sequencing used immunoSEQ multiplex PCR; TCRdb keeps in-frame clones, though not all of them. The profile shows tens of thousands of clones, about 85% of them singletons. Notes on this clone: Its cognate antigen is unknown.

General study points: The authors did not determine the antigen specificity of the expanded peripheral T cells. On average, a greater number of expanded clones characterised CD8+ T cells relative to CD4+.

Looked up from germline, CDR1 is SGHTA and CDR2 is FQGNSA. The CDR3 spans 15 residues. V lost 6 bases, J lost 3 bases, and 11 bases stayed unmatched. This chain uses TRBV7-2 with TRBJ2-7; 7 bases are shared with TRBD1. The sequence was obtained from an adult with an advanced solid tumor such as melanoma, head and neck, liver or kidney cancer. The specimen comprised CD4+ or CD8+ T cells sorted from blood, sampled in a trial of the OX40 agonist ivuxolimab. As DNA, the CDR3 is TGTGCCAGCAGTCTTGCCGGGACAGAAGGCTACGAGCAGTACTTC. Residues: CASSLAGTEGYEQYF.